The 13 T cell receptor beta chains below all came from one sample that was sequenced in a study of OX40 agonist ivuxolimab in advanced cancers. Using immunoSEQ multiplex PCR, the repertoire was profiled, and TCRdb retains in-frame clones only, with some absent. The sample has some 97,000 clones, 85% to 90% seen once; the top ten hold roughly 0.16%. The source was CD4+ or CD8+ T cells sorted from blood, collected in a trial of the OX40 agonist ivuxolimab. These receptors were collected from an adult with an advanced solid tumor such as melanoma, head and neck, liver or kidney cancer.

The V and J genes are TRBV29-1 and TRBJ1-1, with D hard to call. This CDR3 is built from 13 residues. The V gene lost 2 bases and the J gene lost 1 base, with 8 bases spanning the gap. Germline V gene lookup returns CDR1 SQVTM and CDR2 ANQGSEA. This chain's CDR3 is CSVELRWNTEAFF. The CDR3 DNA sequence: TGCAGCGTTGAACTGAGGTGGAACACTGAAGCTTTCTTT.

The CDR3 coding sequence is TGTGCCAGCAGCTTAGGAGCGAACTATGGCTACACCTTC. As protein: CASSLGANYGYTF. V gene TRBV7-8 combines with J gene TRBJ1-2; the D is unclear. V lost 1 base and J lost 2, with 5 bases in between. The CDR3 runs 13 residues. The germline V gene has CDR1 SGHVS and CDR2 FQNEAQ.

V is TRBV29-1 and J is TRBJ2-2; D could derive from TRBD1 or TRBD2 (5 bases each). The CDR3 sequence is 13 residues long. V lost 4 bases and J 2 bases, leaving 8 bases between the germline ends. Germline CDR1 reads SQVTM; CDR2 reads ANQGSEA. Written as DNA, the CDR3 is TGCAGCGTTGCCCGGGGCAACACCGGGGAGCTGTTTTTT. This gives the protein CSVARGNTGELFF.

Written as DNA, the CDR3 is TGTGCCAGCAGCCGAGGACAGACCTACGAGCAGTACTTC. Its protein is CASSRGQTYEQYF. This rearrangement joins TRBV7-3 to TRBJ2-7, with D tentatively TRBD1 (6 bases). The CDR3 covers 13 residues. V was trimmed by 5 bases and J by 2 bases, leaving 10 bases between them. Germline V CDR1 and CDR2: SGHTA, FQGTGA.

The chain links TRBV5-8 to TRBJ1-3; tentative D call: TRBD1 (6 bases). Trimming shortened V by 0 bases and J by 3 bases, and 19 bases separated the two germline ends. Germline V gene data show CDR1 as SGHTS and CDR2 as YDEGEE. CDR3 length: 18 amino acids. CDR3 in DNA: TGTGCCAGCAGCTTGGAAGCCAGGGGATCGGCGCGTGGAAACACCATATATTTT. Translated: CASSLEARGSARGNTIYF.

J is TRBJ2-3 and V is TRBV29-1, with no clear D. Germline V lookup: CDR1 SQVTM, CDR2 ANQGSEA. This CDR3 comprises 11 residues. V was shortened by 6 bases and J by 0 bases, with 4 bases between the two germline ends. CDR3 DNA: TGCAGCGTGGCCAGCACAGATACGCAGTATTTT. Amino acid sequence: CSVASTDTQYF.

The chain links TRBV6-6 to TRBJ1-1, with D possibly being TRBD1 (6 bases). Germline CDR1 is MNHNY and CDR2 is SVGAGI (reference sequence). The CDR3 loop spans 15 amino acids. V lost 8 bases and J lost 1, with 17 bases in between. Here the CDR3 DNA reads TGTGCCAGCCAACGGACAGCGACGTGGAACACTGAAGCTTTCTTT. Its translation is CASQRTATWNTEAFF.

A remark on this clone: The junction differs from germline at one of its ends, possibly a read error. The V gene is TRBV2, the J gene TRBJ1-1, with 7 bases lining up with TRBD1. CDR1 and CDR2 (germline): SNHLY, FYNNEI. The CDR3 spans 14 residues. The CDR3 nucleotides are TGTGCCAGCGGTGAACAGGGGCCGGGCACTGAAGCTTTCTTT. Residues: CASGEQGPGTEAFF.

The genes are TRBV11-2 and TRBJ2-1; D ambiguous. Germline V gene sequence: CDR1 SGHAT, CDR2 FQNNGV. V lost 0 bases to trimming and J lost 4 bases, with 10 bases between them. CDR3 length: 15 amino acids. CDR3 sequence: CASSLDSSGYNEQFF. DNA of the CDR3: TGTGCCAGCAGCTTAGATTCATCCGGGTACAATGAGCAGTTCTTC. Looking up the rest from reference TRBV11-2 and TRBJ2-1 gives the full variable domain: EAGVAQSPRYKIIEKRQSVAFWCNPISGHATLYWYQQILGQGPKLLIQFQNNGVVDDSQLPKDRFSAERLKGVDSTLKIQPAKLEDSAVYLCASSLDSSGYNEQFFGPGTRLTVL.

The chain has TRBV11-2 and TRBJ1-4, with 7 bases fitting TRBD1. Germline V gene data show CDR1 as SGHAT and CDR2 as FQNNGV. With 5 bases clipped from V and 5 bases from J, the junction kept 8 bases outside the gene matches. This CDR3 region has 15 residues. This CDR3 is CASSPGDRQNEKLFF. CDR3 coding DNA: TGTGCCAGCAGCCCGGGGGACAGACAAAATGAAAAACTGTTTTTT.

The J gene is TRBJ2-2, the V gene TRBV19; 8 positions match TRBD2. CDR3 size: 16 residues. Germline CDR1 reads LNHDA; CDR2 reads SQIVND (reference sequence). V lost 7 bases and J lost 6; bases outside the gene matches: 13. DNA for the CDR3: TGTGCCAGTATTGGACGCGGGGGGAGTTGGTCCGGGGAGCTGTTTTTT. This gives the protein CASIGRGGSWSGELFF.

The V gene is TRBV30, the J gene TRBJ2-3; no clear D gene. The CDR3 totals 11 residues. The ends were cut back, 1 base at V and 5 bases at J, with 4 bases in the middle. Germline V lookup: CDR1 GTSNPN, CDR2 SVGIG (reference sequence). The CDR3 DNA reads TGTGCCTGGAGTGGAGGAGATACGCAGTATTTT. Translated, it gives CAWSGGDTQYF.

The genes are TRBV5-4 and TRBJ2-7; D ambiguous. The V end was cut by 4 bases, the J end by 7 bases, with 18 bases between. The germline V gene has CDR1 SGHNT and CDR2 YYREEE (reference sequence). This CDR3 has 14 residues. The CDR3 protein is CASSPEPLREEQYF. For the CDR3, the DNA is TGTGCCAGCAGCCCCGAGCCCCTAAGGGAAGAGCAGTACTTC.